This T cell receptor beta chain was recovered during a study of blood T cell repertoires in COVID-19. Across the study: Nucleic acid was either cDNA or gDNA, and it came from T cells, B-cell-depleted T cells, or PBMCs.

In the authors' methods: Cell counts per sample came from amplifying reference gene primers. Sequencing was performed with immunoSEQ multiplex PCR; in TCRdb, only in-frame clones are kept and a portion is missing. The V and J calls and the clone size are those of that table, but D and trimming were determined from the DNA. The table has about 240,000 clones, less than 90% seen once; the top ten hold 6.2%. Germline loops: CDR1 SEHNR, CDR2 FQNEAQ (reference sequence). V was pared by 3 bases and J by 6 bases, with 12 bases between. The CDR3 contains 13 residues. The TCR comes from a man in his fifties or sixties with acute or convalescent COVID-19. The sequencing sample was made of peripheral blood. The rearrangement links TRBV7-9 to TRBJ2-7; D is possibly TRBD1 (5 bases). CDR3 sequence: CASSFPGNGEQYF. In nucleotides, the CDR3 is TGTGCCAGCAGCTTCCCAGGGAACGGCGAGCAGTACTTC.